What follows are 18 T cell receptor beta chains derived from one specimen sequenced in a study of blood T cell repertoires in COVID-19. Produced via immunoSEQ multiplex PCR; TCRdb's table is partial and in-frame only. This sample has approximately 31,000 clones, with approximately 86% found just once. Specimen: peripheral blood. Every receptor here comes from a woman at least 80 years old with active or convalescent COVID-19.

J is TRBJ1-5 and V is TRBV18, with TRBD1 identical over 8 bases. Germline V gene lookup returns CDR1 KGHSH and CDR2 LQKENI. The CDR3 runs to 15 residues. J was trimmed by 2 bases and V by 6 bases; bases with no gene match: 6. CDR3: CASSLDRGGNQPQHF. CDR3 coding DNA: TGTGCCAGCTCCCTAGACAGGGGAGGCAATCAGCCCCAGCATTTT.

Only one count was recorded for this clone. The rearrangement joins TRBV6-5 to TRBJ2-4; D might be TRBD2 (7 bases). Germline assignment: CDR1 MNHEY and CDR2 SVGAGI. V lost 8 bases and J lost 2, with 13 bases in between. The CDR3 has 14 amino acids. CDR3 sequence: CASRRGGSKNIQYF. CDR3 sequence (DNA): TGTGCCAGCCGGAGGGGGGGCTCCAAAAACATTCAGTACTTC.

Only one count was recorded for this clone. The chain has TRBV5-1 and TRBJ1-5; D not certain. Germline V gene lookup returns CDR1 SGHRS and CDR2 YFSETQ. V lost 3 bases, J lost 2 bases, and 6 bases lay in between. The CDR3 loop spans 13 amino acids. The CDR3 region has the DNA TGCGCCAGCAGCTGGGGAGGCAATCAGCCCCAGCATTTT. Translating it yields CASSWGGNQPQHF.

V usage is TRBV5-1 and J usage is TRBJ2-7, with D possibly matching TRBD1 (6 bases). The CDR3 sequence is 13 residues long. The V gene's germline CDR1 is SGHRS and CDR2 YFSETQ. V was clipped by 4 bases and J by 2 bases, with 10 bases between them. This CDR3 reads CASSPNRAYEQYF. The CDR3, as DNA: TGCGCCAGCAGCCCCAACAGGGCCTACGAGCAGTACTTC.

The gene calls are TRBV3-1 (or the pseudogene TRBV3-2) and TRBJ2-2, with a weak D call TRBD2 (5 bases). The CDR3 extends over 14 amino acids. Trimming cost V 0 bases and J 6 bases, with 8 bases left between them. CDR1 and CDR2 from the germline V gene are LGHDT and YNNKEL (reference sequence). CDR3 sequence: CASSQEGASGELFF. Written as DNA, the CDR3 is TGTGCCAGCAGCCAAGAGGGAGCGTCCGGGGAGCTGTTTTTT.

This clone showed up just a few times. V is TRBV7-2 and J is TRBJ1-1; TRBD1 agrees at 11 bases. The CDR3 is 13 residues long. J was trimmed by 11 bases and V by 5 bases; bases with no gene match: 7. Germline assignment: CDR1 SGHTA and CDR2 FQGNSA. The CDR3 DNA sequence: TGTGCCAGCAGCCCGGACAGGGGGCGGTGGGCTTTCTTT. It translates to CASSPDRGRWAFF.

Here the CDR3 DNA reads TGCGCCAGCAGTCGGACTCGCAACACCGGGGAGCTGTTTTTT. It yields the protein CASSRTRNTGELFF. The chain is built from TRBV4-1 and TRBJ2-2; D possibly corresponds to TRBD2 (5 bases). This CDR3 comprises 14 residues. The V end lost 6 bases, the J end lost 2 bases, and 10 bases lay between the germline ends. Germline V gene lookup returns CDR1 MGHRA and CDR2 YSYEKL.

This rearrangement joins TRBV5-1 to TRBJ2-2, with D maybe TRBD1 (6 bases). V lost 6 bases, J lost 5 bases, and 14 bases lay in between. This CDR3 spans 14 amino acids. Looked up from germline, CDR1 is SGHRS and CDR2 is YFSETQ. The CDR3 reads CASKYRDSTGELFF. DNA of the CDR3: TGCGCCAGCAAGTACAGGGATTCGACCGGGGAGCTGTTTTTT.

The chain has TRBV9 and TRBJ1-1, with TRBD1 matching 10 bases. Trimming removed 4 bases from V and 7 bases from J; junction bases left unmatched: 10. Per the germline V gene, CDR1 is SGDLS and CDR2 is YYNGEE. The CDR3 is made up of 15 amino acids. The CDR3 sequence is CASSPGTGALHEAFF. The CDR3 DNA reads as TGTGCCAGCAGCCCAGGGACAGGGGCCTTACATGAAGCTTTCTTT. The full variable domain, in which reference TRBV9 and TRBJ1-1 provide the parts outside the CDR3, is DSGVTQTPKHLITATGQRVTLRCSPRSGDLSVYWYQQSLDQGLQFLIQYYNGEERAKGNILERFSAQQFPDLHSELNLSSLELGDSALYFCASSPGTGALHEAFFGQGTRLTVV.

The sample holds a few counts of this clone. The chain couples TRBV6-5 to TRBJ2-7, with a tentative D call TRBD1 (6 bases). The CDR3 extends over 13 amino acids. CDR1 MNHEY and CDR2 SVGAGI come from the germline V gene. Trimming pared 0 bases from V and 4 bases from J, leaving 7 bases between. The CDR3 DNA is TGTGCCAGCAGTTACTCTGGACAGTACGAGCAGTACTTC. This translates into CASSYSGQYEQYF.

This chain joins TRBV5-1 and TRBJ1-6; TRBD1 matches at 10 bases. The CDR3 runs 15 residues. Germline lookup yields CDR1 SGHRS and CDR2 YFSETQ. V lost 4 bases and J lost 9; bases outside the gene matches: 7. The CDR3: CASSPNDRGLSPLHF. CDR3 DNA: TGCGCCAGCAGCCCAAATGACAGGGGGCTTTCACCCCTCCACTTT.

This clone turned up a few times. This chain uses TRBV6-5 with TRBJ1-5; D remains unclear. The V gene's germline CDR1 is MNHEY and CDR2 SVGAGI. Trimming took 5 bases from V and 7 from J, leaving 15 bases between them. The CDR3 loop spans 14 amino acids. DNA of the CDR3: TGTGCCAGCAGTCCGAGGGAAGGTGGCCAGCCCCAGCATTTT. Its protein product is CASSPREGGQPQHF.

V and J are TRBV9 and TRBJ1-4; a possible D gene is TRBD1 (6 bases). This CDR3 region has 14 residues. The V gene lost 0 bases and the J gene lost 8 bases, with 11 bases spanning the gap. The germline V gene has CDR1 SGDLS and CDR2 YYNGEE. This CDR3 reads CASSVGTGHEKLFF. The CDR3 DNA reads as TGTGCCAGCAGCGTAGGCACAGGGCACGAAAAACTGTTTTTT.

The V gene is TRBV9, the J gene TRBJ2-1, with TRBD2 matching 13 bases. In germline, CDR1 is SGDLS, CDR2 YYNGEE. CDR3 length equals 17 residues. Trimming removed 3 bases from V and 3 bases from J; junction bases left unmatched: 6. CDR3 in amino acids: CASSAGTSGTVYNEQFF. CDR3 nucleotides: TGTGCCAGCAGCGCCGGGACTAGCGGGACCGTCTACAATGAGCAGTTCTTC.

V and J are TRBV4-1 and TRBJ1-1; D is unclear. From germline, CDR1 is MGHRA and CDR2 YSYEKL. Trimming shortened V by 1 base and J by 1 base, and 10 bases separated the two germline ends. The CDR3 totals 15 residues. CDR3 DNA: TGCGCCAGCAGCCAAGCCCCCAGGAAGAACACTGAAGCTTTCTTT. This sequence encodes CASSQAPRKNTEAFF.

The chain is built from TRBV19 and TRBJ2-7, with 7 bases fitting TRBD1. From germline, CDR1 is LNHDA and CDR2 SQIVND (reference sequence). The trim removed 6 bases at V and 4 bases at J, leaving 12 bases unmatched. This CDR3 has 15 residues. CDR3 sequence (DNA): TGTGCCAGTAGCCCGGACAGGATGGGAATTTACGAGCAGTACTTC. It translates to CASSPDRMGIYEQYF.

This chain uses TRBV5-6 with TRBJ2-1; 15 nucleotides align to TRBD2. The V segment lost 1 base and the J segment 7 bases; nucleotides outside the gene matches: 6. The CDR3 is 17 residues long. Germline assignment: CDR1 SGHDT and CDR2 YYEEEE. CDR3 sequence reads: CASSLRTSGRAGNEQFF. Written as DNA, the CDR3 is TGTGCCAGCAGCTTGAGGACTAGCGGGAGGGCCGGGAATGAGCAGTTCTTC.

This clone occurred once. This chain connects TRBV12-3 or TRBV12-4 to TRBJ2-7; D may be TRBD1 (6 bases). V shed 8 bases and J shed 4 bases, with 15 bases lying between them. The CDR3 has 13 amino acids. The CDR3 DNA reads as TGTGCCAGCGGAAGGGGGTCCGAATACGAGCAGTACTTC. This translates into CASGRGSEYEQYF.